This passage covers 18 T cell receptor beta chains from one sample sequenced in a study of T cells in Graves' hyperthyroidism and ophthalmopathy. RNA transcripts gave rise to amplified TCR beta CDR3 regions. First-round RT-PCR targeting the TCR CDR3 was performed with the HTBI primer set. TCRdb ran MiXCR on the multiplex PCR reads and lists one entry per CDR3 protein. The sample includes 450,000 to 650,000 distinct CDR3 sequences, more than 20% of them seen just once. Sequenced sample: blood. These receptor sequences come from a man aged 18 to 35 with Graves' hyperthyroidism.

V usage is TRBV5-6 and J usage is TRBJ2-5; a weak D match, TRBD2 (6 bases). In germline, CDR1 is SGHDT, CDR2 YYEEEE. V was pared by 4 bases and J by 3 bases, with 22 bases between. The CDR3 totals 17 residues. The CDR3 DNA follows: TGTGCCAGCAGCCTCAAAGGGCGGGGAATTTCGAAAGAGACCCAGTACTTC. It translates to CASSLKGRGISKETQYF.

This clonotype has ten or more counts. The gene calls are TRBV4-2 and TRBJ2-5; the D gene is possibly TRBD1 (6 bases). Germline CDR1 is LGHNA and CDR2 is YNFKEQ. V lost 5 bases to trimming and J lost 5 bases, with 15 bases between them. This CDR3 has 14 residues. This CDR3 reads CASSSSGTKETQYF. In nucleotides, the CDR3 is TGTGCCAGCAGCTCCTCCGGGACAAAGGAGACCCAGTACTTC.

In this sample, this clonotype turned up many times. V gene TRBV7-2 combines with J gene TRBJ2-7; D gene ambiguous. V gave up 1 base and J gave up 3 bases, with 7 bases separating them. The length of the CDR3 is 13 residues. CDR1 is SGHTA, CDR2 FQGNSA, per germline. CDR3 sequence (DNA): TGTGCCAGCAGCTTAGGGAGTTACTACGAGCAGTACTTC. It codes for CASSLGSYYEQYF.

This clonotype was recorded at least ten times. The chain uses TRBV12-3 or TRBV12-4 and TRBJ1-1; no reliable D call. The CDR3 sequence is 17 residues long. The V end lost 7 bases, the J end lost 0 bases, and 21 bases lay between the germline ends. CDR3 amino acids: CASTLETHFDVNTEAFF. The CDR3, as DNA: TGTGCCAGCACCCTAGAGACCCACTTCGATGTGAACACTGAAGCTTTCTTT.

This clonotype was found many times. The V and J genes are TRBV28 and TRBJ1-2; TRBD1 aligns across 9 bases. J lost 6 bases, V lost 3 bases, and 11 bases had no gene match. CDR1 is MDHEN, CDR2 SYDVKM, per germline. The CDR3 loop spans 16 amino acids. CDR3 region: CASSFIYRTGAHGYTF. For the CDR3, the DNA is TGTGCCAGCAGTTTTATTTACAGGACAGGGGCTCATGGCTACACCTTC.

The table lists this clonotype with many counts. This rearrangement joins TRBV2 to TRBJ2-5; no reliable D call. Trimming stripped 11 bases from V and 2 bases from J, with 9 bases between. From germline, CDR1 is SNHLY and CDR2 FYNNEI. The CDR3 totals 11 residues. CDR3 coding DNA: TGTGCCGGCCGCTCTCAAGAGACCCAGTACTTC. Residues: CAGRSQETQYF.

The chain combines TRBV15 with TRBJ2-1; 11 bases are a match to TRBD1. The V gene's germline CDR1 is LNHNV and CDR2 YYDKDF (reference sequence). V shed 5 bases and J 7 bases; nucleotides not matched to a gene: 7. This CDR3 is built from 15 residues. CDR3 sequence reads: CATSPSRDRGNEQFF. In DNA, the CDR3 is TGTGCCACCAGCCCGTCCCGGGACAGGGGGAATGAGCAGTTCTTC. Filled out from reference TRBV15 and TRBJ2-1, the complete variable domain reads DAMVIQNPRYQVTQFGKPVTLSCSQTLNHNVMYWYQQKSSQAPKLLFHYYDKDFNNEADTPDNFQSRRPNTSFCFLDIRSPGLGDTAMYLCATSPSRDRGNEQFFGPGTRLTVL.

This chain uses TRBV6-2 or TRBV6-3 with TRBJ2-7, with a possible D match to TRBD2 (5 bases). Germline V gene lookup returns CDR1 MNHEY and CDR2 SVGEGT. CDR3 size: 13 residues. Trimming pared 6 bases from V and 5 bases from J, leaving 14 bases between. The DNA for the CDR3 is TGTGCCAGCAGAACACGGGGTAGCGACGAGCAGTACTTC. It specifies CASRTRGSDEQYF.

This clonotype was seen many times. The chain joins TRBV2 to TRBJ2-5, with a possible D match to TRBD1 (6 bases). Trimming took off 5 bases at V and 0 bases at J, with 16 bases between the two ends. CDR1 is SNHLY and CDR2 is FYNNEI in the germline V gene. The CDR3 runs to 16 residues. This chain's CDR3 is CASSPTTGMYQETQYF. The CDR3 bases are TGTGCCAGCAGTCCCACTACAGGGATGTACCAAGAGACCCAGTACTTC.

This clonotype was counted between two and nine times. This chain joins TRBV11-3 and TRBJ2-5; 8 bases match TRBD1. Germline V gives CDR1 SGHNT, CDR2 YENEEA. The V gene end was trimmed by 4 bases and the J gene end by 5 bases; junction bases not matched to a gene: 12. This CDR3 region has 16 residues. CDR3 sequence (DNA): TGTGCCAGCAGCTCCAGCTTCGGGCAGGGGGCGGAGACCCAGTACTTC. The encoded protein is CASSSSFGQGAETQYF.

This clonotype was counted only a few times. The chain recombines TRBV4-1 with TRBJ1-2; D is unresolved. The CDR3 length is 16 residues. Germline values: CDR1 MGHRA, CDR2 YSYEKL. Trimming pared 0 bases from V and 3 bases from J, leaving 14 bases between. The CDR3 nucleotides read TGCGCCAGCAGCCAAGACCCTTCCCTGGGCTACTATGGCTACACCTTC. Its protein product is CASSQDPSLGYYGYTF.

This clonotype was counted between two and nine times. The chain employs TRBV6-2 or TRBV6-3 and TRBJ2-5, with TRBD2 matching over 9 bases. The CDR3 length is 15 residues. The germline V gene encodes CDR1 MNHEY and CDR2 SVGEGT. The V and J ends lost 5 bases and 5 bases, in that order; junction bases with no gene match: 9. In DNA form, the CDR3 reads TGTGCCAGCAGTCCTCTAGCGGGGTTGGGGGAGACCCAGTACTTC. The encoded protein is CASSPLAGLGETQYF.

This chain links TRBV7-2 with TRBJ2-5; D gene ambiguous. Per the germline V gene, CDR1 is SGHTA and CDR2 is FQGNSA. The CDR3 is made up of 16 amino acids. The V and J ends lost 2 bases and 1 base respectively, with 14 bases between them. In nucleotides, the CDR3 is TGTGCCAGCAGCTTAATGTATGGACCAATCCAAGAGACCCAGTACTTC. It is translated as CASSLMYGPIQETQYF.

This clonotype was found a few times. In nucleotides, the CDR3 is TGTGCCAGCAGCTTGTACAGGGGGCACCAAGAGACCCAGTACTTC. It specifies CASSLYRGHQETQYF. The chain links TRBV5-4 to TRBJ2-5, with TRBD1 matching 9 bases. This CDR3 region has 15 residues. Germline CDR1 and CDR2: SGHNT and YYREEE (reference sequence). The junction had 1 base not matched to a gene; V was cut back by 1 base and J by 0 bases.

Remarks on this clonotype: An end of the junction differs from the germline gene, which may be a read error. The V and J genes are TRBV27 and TRBJ2-2; 9 nucleotides line up with TRBD2. This CDR3 has 15 amino acids. Looked up from germline, CDR1 is MNHEY and CDR2 is SMNVEV (reference sequence). The CDR3 DNA sequence: TGTGCCAGCAATTTATCTAGCGGGGTGGCCGGGGAGCTGTTTTTT. Translation gives CASNLSSGVAGELFF.

This clonotype was seen many times. The CDR3 DNA reads TGTGCCAGCAGCTACAGGGGGCGCGGGTCCTACGAGCAGTACTTC. Its translation is CASSYRGRGSYEQYF. The rearrangement uses TRBV27 and TRBJ2-7, with 9 bases that match TRBD1. The CDR3 spans 15 residues. CDR1 and CDR2 from the germline V gene are MNHEY and SMNVEV (reference sequence). V lost 6 bases and J lost 1; bases outside the gene matches: 7.

The chain carries TRBV28 and TRBJ2-7; 10 bases are a match to TRBD1. Germline-derived CDR1 and CDR2 are MDHEN and SYDVKM. Germline trimming cut 2 bases from V and 4 bases from J; bases unmatched to any gene: 11. The CDR3 extends over 17 amino acids. The CDR3 DNA is TGTGCCAGCAGTTTAGATCAGCCGCGGGACAGGGGATACGAGCAGTACTTC. This translates into CASSLDQPRDRGYEQYF.

The chain employs TRBV19 and TRBJ1-2; no clear D gene. Trimming left V 8 bases short and J 5 bases short, with 24 bases between. This CDR3 contains 16 residues. Germline V lookup: CDR1 LNHDA, CDR2 SQIVND (reference sequence). CDR3 coding DNA: TGTGCCAGTCTCCCTTTCGCGGCCCCAGCTCTATATGGCTACACCTTC. Its translation: CASLPFAAPALYGYTF.